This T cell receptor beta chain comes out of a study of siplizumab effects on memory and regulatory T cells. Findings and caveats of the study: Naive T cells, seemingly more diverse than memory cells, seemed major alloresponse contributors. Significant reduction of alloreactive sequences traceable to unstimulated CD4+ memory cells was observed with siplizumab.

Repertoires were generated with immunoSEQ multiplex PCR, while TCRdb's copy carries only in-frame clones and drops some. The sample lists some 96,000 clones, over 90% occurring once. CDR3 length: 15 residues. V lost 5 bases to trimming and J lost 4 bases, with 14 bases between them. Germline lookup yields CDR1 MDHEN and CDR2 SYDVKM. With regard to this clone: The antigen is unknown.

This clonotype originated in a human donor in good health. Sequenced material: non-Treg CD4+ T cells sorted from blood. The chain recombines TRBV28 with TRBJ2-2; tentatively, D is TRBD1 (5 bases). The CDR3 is CASSASLGRTGELFF. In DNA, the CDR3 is TGTGCCAGCAGTGCATCGCTGGGGCGCACCGGGGAGCTGTTTTTT.